This note documents a single T cell receptor (beta chain) sequence. Naive CD8 cells, CD45RO-negative and positively selected for CCR7, excluded terminally differentiated effector memory CD45RA+ cells. Recent vaccinations or acute infections were absent in the healthy HIV-negative adult donors. The data stem from a study of shared clonotypes between healthy human individuals. About the research overall: Researchers assigned three CD4 naive, three CD4 memory, two CD8 naive and one CD8 memory plate to each donor.

Replicate PCRs from sorted subsets contained about 200 ng DNA, which is around 30,000 T cell genomes. Only in-frame clones appear in the TCRdb table, and some are missing; sequencing was by immunoSEQ multiplex PCR. The profile shows about 2 million clones, less than 95% of them singletons. Looked up from germline, CDR1 is MNHEY and CDR2 is SVGAGI. The CDR3 runs to 16 residues. Trimming at V came to 2 bases and at J to 4 bases, leaving 7 bases not matched to a gene. Source material: naive CD8+ T cells sorted from blood. The rearrangement uses TRBV6-5 and TRBJ2-2, with 7 bases that match TRBD2. This TCR derives from a man younger than 35 in good health. CDR3 sequence: CASSYSAGETTGELFF. CDR3 DNA: TGTGCCAGCAGTTACAGCGCGGGAGAGACCACCGGGGAGCTGTTTTTT.